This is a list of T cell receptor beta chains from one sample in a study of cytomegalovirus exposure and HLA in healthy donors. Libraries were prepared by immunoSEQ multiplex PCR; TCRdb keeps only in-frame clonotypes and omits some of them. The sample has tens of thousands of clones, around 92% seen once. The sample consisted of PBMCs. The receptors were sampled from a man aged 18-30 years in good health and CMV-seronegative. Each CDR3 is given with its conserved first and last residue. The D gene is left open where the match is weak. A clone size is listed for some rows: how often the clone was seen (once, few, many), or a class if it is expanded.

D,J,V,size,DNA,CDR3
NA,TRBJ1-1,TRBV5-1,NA,TGCGCCAGCAGCCCGGGACAGAACACTGAAGCTTTCTTT,CASSPGQNTEAFF
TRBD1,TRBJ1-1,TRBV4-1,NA,TGCGCCAGCAGCCAAGAAGGGGGCATTCACACTGAAGCTTTCTTT,CASSQEGGIHTEAFF
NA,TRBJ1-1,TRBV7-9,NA,TGTGCCAGCAGCTTAGCGCCCGGGGAAAGAAACACTGAAGCTTTCTTT,CASSLAPGERNTEAFF
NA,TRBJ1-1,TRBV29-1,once,TGCAGCGTTAGGGGCTTAATGAACACTGAAGCTTTCTTT,CSVRGLMNTEAFF
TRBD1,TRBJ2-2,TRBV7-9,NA,TGTGCCAGCAGCTCCCGTGACAGGGGGAACACCGGGGAGCTGTTTTTT,CASSSRDRGNTGELFF
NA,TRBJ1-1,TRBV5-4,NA,TGTGCCAGCAGCCCCCAGGGGATGGACACTGAAGCTTTCTTT,CASSPQGMDTEAFF
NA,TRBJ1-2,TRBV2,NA,TGTGCCAGCGAGGGGGAGCGGACTAACTATGGCTACACCTTC,CASEGERTNYGYTF
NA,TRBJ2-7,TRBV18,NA,TGTGCCAGCTCACCGACCCCACTATCTGGCGGCTCCTACGAGCAGTACTTC,CASSPTPLSGGSYEQYF
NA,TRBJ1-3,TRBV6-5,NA,TGTGCCAGCAGTTACGGAGCCGGAAACACCATATATTTT,CASSYGAGNTIYF
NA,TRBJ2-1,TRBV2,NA,TGTGCCAGCAGACAAAGGTCGGGAGCTAACAATGAGCAGTTCTTC,CASRQRSGANNEQFF
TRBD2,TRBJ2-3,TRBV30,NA,TGTGCCTGGAGTAGGATTAGCGGGACCACAGATACGCAGTATTTT,CAWSRISGTTDTQYF
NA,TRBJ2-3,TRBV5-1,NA,TGCGCCAGCAGCTTGGGGGTTATCGTGCGGGATACGCAGTATTTT,CASSLGVIVRDTQYF